The 12 T cell receptor beta chains below were found in one sample sequenced in a study of T cells after yellow fever vaccination. TCRdb independently ran MiXCR on the 5' RACE reads; one entry per CDR3 protein. The sample lists more than 300,000 distinct CDR3 sequences; around a tenth were seen once. Source: CD4+ T cells sorted from PBMCs, taken 45 days after the yellow fever booster vaccination. Every receptor here comes from a man in his late teens or twenties who received the YFV17D yellow fever vaccine.

V and J are TRBV20-1 and TRBJ2-2, with 7 bases matching TRBD1. The germline V gene has CDR1 DFQATT and CDR2 SNEGSKA (reference sequence). V lost 5 bases, J lost 2 bases, and 11 bases stayed unmatched. The CDR3 spans 16 residues. This CDR3 reads CSAPRVRGQNTGELFF. The DNA for the CDR3 is TGCAGTGCTCCAAGAGTAAGGGGGCAAAACACCGGGGAGCTGTTTTTT.

The chain combines TRBV12-3 or TRBV12-4 with TRBJ1-5; D is perhaps TRBD1 (6 bases). V was cut by 4 bases and J by 7 bases, with 14 bases left in between. The CDR3 is 14 amino acids. The CDR3 is CASSSTGLRQPQHF. CDR3 sequence (DNA): TGTGCCAGCAGTTCCACAGGGCTCAGGCAGCCCCAGCATTTT.

The chain couples TRBV7-9 to TRBJ2-1; possible D gene TRBD1, 6 bases. Germline V CDR1 and CDR2: SEHNR, FQNEAQ (reference sequence). Trimming shortened V by 1 base and J by 10 bases, and 14 bases separated the two germline ends. The CDR3 is 14 amino acids. The CDR3 loop reads CASSLGGRQGEQFF. The CDR3 DNA reads as TGTGCCAGCAGCTTAGGGGGGCGCCAAGGGGAGCAGTTCTTC. Supplemented by reference TRBV7-9 and TRBJ2-1, the full variable domain reads DTGVSQNPRHKITKRGQNVTFRCDPISEHNRLYWYRQTLGQGPEFLTYFQNEAQLEKSRLLSDRFSAERPKGSFSTLEIQRTEQGDSAMYLCASSLGGRQGEQFFGPGTRLTVL.

This clonotype turned up a few times. The chain joins TRBV2 to TRBJ2-2; 7 nucleotides agree with TRBD1. CDR3 length: 13 residues. The germline V gene encodes CDR1 SNHLY and CDR2 FYNNEI. V lost 5 bases to trimming and J lost 8 bases; unmatched junction nucleotides: 5. The CDR3: CASSTGDAGELFF. The CDR3 DNA sequence: TGTGCCAGCAGTACAGGGGACGCGGGGGAGCTGTTTTTT.

This chain connects TRBV4-3 to TRBJ2-3, with unresolved D. CDR3 size: 13 residues. V was shortened by 5 bases and J by 2 bases, with 8 bases between the two germline ends. Germline V gives CDR1 LGHNA, CDR2 YSLEER. CDR3 amino acids: CASSEGNTDTQYF. In DNA, the CDR3 is TGCGCCAGCAGCGAAGGGAACACAGATACGCAGTATTTT.

This clonotype was seen more than once but under ten times. This sequence joins TRBV6-5 and TRBJ1-6, with no clear D. Germline CDR1 MNHEY, CDR2 SVGAGI. Trimming pared 6 bases from V and 8 bases from J, leaving 11 bases between. This CDR3 contains 13 residues. CDR3 residues: CASRSEGDSPLHF. DNA for the CDR3: TGTGCCAGCAGATCGGAGGGAGATTCACCCCTCCACTTT.

This clonotype has a handful of counts. CDR3 residues: CAGTGGTEAFF. DNA of the CDR3: TGTGCCGGCACCGGGGGCACTGAAGCTTTCTTT. The V and J genes are TRBV7-9 and TRBJ1-1; D is possibly TRBD1 (5 bases). The CDR3 loop spans 11 amino acids. V lost 11 bases and J lost 4, with 11 bases in between. In germline, CDR1 is SEHNR, CDR2 FQNEAQ (reference sequence). Filled out from reference TRBV7-9 and TRBJ1-1, the complete variable domain reads DTGVSQNPRHKITKRGQNVTFRCDPISEHNRLYWYRQTLGQGPEFLTYFQNEAQLEKSRLLSDRFSAERPKGSFSTLEIQRTEQGDSAMYLCAGTGGTEAFFGQGTRLTVV.

This clonotype has only a few counts. The chain uses TRBV24-1 and TRBJ2-5; the D is unclear. V was clipped by 4 bases and J by 4 bases, with 12 bases between them. The CDR3 is 14 residues long. CDR1 is KGHDR, CDR2 SFDVKD, per germline. The CDR3 loop reads CATSETLVPETQYF. CDR3 nucleotide sequence: TGTGCCACCAGTGAGACACTGGTTCCAGAGACCCAGTACTTC.

The rearrangement uses TRBV6-5 and TRBJ2-1; possible D gene TRBD1, 5 bases. CDR3 size: 12 residues. The V and J ends lost 7 bases and 4 bases respectively, with 8 bases between them. Germline V gene data show CDR1 as MNHEY and CDR2 as SVGAGI. CDR3 sequence: CASNNRYNEQFF. As DNA, the CDR3 is TGTGCCAGCAATAACAGGTACAATGAGCAGTTCTTC.

The V and J genes are TRBV27 and TRBJ2-3, with 10 bases lining up with TRBD1. Germline assignment: CDR1 MNHEY and CDR2 SMNVEV (reference sequence). V dropped 6 bases and J dropped 8; count of bases not matched to a gene: 11. The CDR3 length is 15 residues. The chain's CDR3 is CASSAPGQGLRTQYF. CDR3 in DNA: TGTGCCAGCAGCGCACCGGGACAGGGGTTGCGTACGCAGTATTTT.

This clonotype was seen a few times. The chain joins TRBV3-1 to TRBJ1-2, with D possibly TRBD1 on 6 matching bases. Germline V lookup: CDR1 LGHDT, CDR2 YNNKEL (reference sequence). Trimming took 4 bases from V and 6 from J, leaving 18 bases between them. The CDR3 length is 15 residues. The CDR3 sequence is CASSLNHGQSDGYTF. The CDR3 coding sequence is TGTGCCAGCAGCCTTAATCACGGACAGTCTGATGGCTACACCTTC.

This clonotype was counted a few times. The J gene is TRBJ2-7, the V gene TRBV5-8; no clear D. The CDR3 covers 11 residues. The germline V gene encodes CDR1 SGHTS and CDR2 YDEGEE. The V gene lost 1 base and the J gene lost 6 bases, with 5 bases spanning the gap. CDR3 sequence (DNA): TGTGCCAGCAGCTTGTATGGCGAGCAGTACTTC. This translates into CASSLYGEQYF.